The next 26 T cell receptor beta chains were all read from a single sample in a study of T cell changes during pregnancy in multiple sclerosis. Sequenced by immunoSEQ multiplex PCR; TCRdb stores in-frame clones only, minus some. The sample holds about 110,000 clones; roughly 92% are singletons and the top ten take just under 0.8%. The sequences come from peripheral blood, collected in the third trimester of pregnancy. Receptors were obtained from a female donor in good health, enrolled as a control in a pregnancy study.

The gene calls are TRBV5-4 and TRBJ2-5; 11 nucleotides line up with TRBD2. Germline loops: CDR1 SGHNT, CDR2 YYREEE (reference sequence). This CDR3 region has 15 residues. V lost 0 bases to trimming and J lost 4 bases; unmatched junction nucleotides: 2. This CDR3 reads CASSLGTSGGETQYF. CDR3 in DNA: TGTGCCAGCAGCTTGGGAACTAGCGGGGGAGAGACCCAGTACTTC. The full variable domain, with the rest looked up from reference TRBV5-4 and TRBJ2-5, is ETGVTQSPTHLIKTRGQQVTLRCSSQSGHNTVSWYQQALGQGPQFIFQYYREEENGRGNFPPRFSGLQFPNYSSELNVNALELDDSALYLCASSLGTSGGETQYFGPGTRLLVL.

V gene TRBV5-4 combines with J gene TRBJ1-4, with 8 nucleotides matching TRBD1. Germline trimming cut 4 bases from V and 6 bases from J; bases unmatched to any gene: 11. Germline V gene data show CDR1 as SGHNT and CDR2 as YYREEE (reference sequence). The CDR3 sequence is 16 residues long. CDR3 in DNA: TGTGCCAGCAGCGGGGGGGTCGGACAGGGAGATGAAAAACTGTTTTTT. Amino acids: CASSGGVGQGDEKLFF.

CDR3 DNA sequence: TGTGCCAGCCAGGATCACCGCTCTGGAAACACCATATATTTT. It codes for CASQDHRSGNTIYF. The rearrangement links TRBV6-5 to TRBJ1-3, with D unclear. The CDR3 spans 14 residues. Germline CDR1 MNHEY, CDR2 SVGAGI. V was cut by 8 bases and J by 0 bases, with 11 bases left in between.

The V call is TRBV6-5, the J call TRBJ1-1; no definite D call. This CDR3 is 15 amino acids long. V shed 0 bases and J shed 5 bases, with 13 bases lying between them. Germline loops: CDR1 MNHEY, CDR2 SVGAGI. The CDR3, as DNA: TGTGCCAGCAGTTACTCGGTGTCGAGGGATACTGAAGCTTTCTTT. Protein product: CASSYSVSRDTEAFF.

V and J are TRBV7-8 and TRBJ2-2, with D possibly being TRBD1 (5 bases). The CDR3 has 15 amino acids. Per the germline V gene, CDR1 is SGHVS and CDR2 is FQNEAQ. V shed 5 bases and J shed 0 bases, with 10 bases lying between them. The CDR3 here is CASSLQDTNTGELFF. As DNA, the CDR3 is TGTGCCAGCAGCCTACAGGATACGAACACCGGGGAGCTGTTTTTT. Full variable domain (rest looked up from reference TRBV7-8 and TRBJ2-2): GAGVSQSPRYKVAKRGQDVALRCDPISGHVSLFWYQQALGQGPEFLTYFQNEAQLDKSGLPSDRFFAERPEGSVSTLKIQRTQQEDSAVYLCASSLQDTNTGELFFGEGSRLTVL.

The CDR3 nucleotides are TGTGCCACTCAACCGGTATTCAACACTGAAGCTTTCTTT. Translation: CATQPVFNTEAFF. The chain uses TRBV15 and TRBJ1-1; D gene unclear. Between the trimmed V and J ends, which lost 9 bases and 2 bases, there was a span of 13 bases. The CDR3 runs to 13 residues. Germline lookup yields CDR1 LNHNV and CDR2 YYDKDF (reference sequence). Looking up the rest from reference TRBV15 and TRBJ1-1 gives the full variable domain: DAMVIQNPRYQVTQFGKPVTLSCSQTLNHNVMYWYQQKSSQAPKLLFHYYDKDFNNEADTPDNFQSRRPNTSFCFLDIRSPGLGDTAMYLCATQPVFNTEAFFGQGTRLTVV.

The rearrangement uses TRBV5-1 and TRBJ1-2; weak D call: TRBD1 (6 bases). V was shortened by 4 bases and J by 4 bases, with 20 bases between the two germline ends. The CDR3 covers 16 residues. Germline-derived CDR1 and CDR2 are SGHRS and YFSETQ. In DNA form, the CDR3 reads TGCGCCAGCAGCCCCGACCGGGACACGGATTTCTATGGCTACACCTTC. Its protein product is CASSPDRDTDFYGYTF.

The chain links TRBV2 to TRBJ2-4; 8 nucleotides agree with TRBD2. The CDR3 sequence is 16 residues long. The J segment lost 5 bases and the V segment lost 4 bases, leaving 10 bases of the junction unmatched. The germline V gene has CDR1 SNHLY and CDR2 FYNNEI. CDR3 sequence (DNA): TGTGCCAGCAGTGGCCAGCGGGGGTTTTTGGAAAACATTCAGTACTTC. This sequence encodes CASSGQRGFLENIQYF.

The chain employs TRBV2 and TRBJ1-4, with 9 bases fitting TRBD1. Trimming removed 6 bases from V and 8 bases from J; junction bases left unmatched: 10. The CDR3 has 15 residues. Germline CDR1 SNHLY, CDR2 FYNNEI. The CDR3 region has the DNA TGTGCCAGCAGGGCGGGGGACAGGGTGCAGGAAAAACTGTTTTTT. It yields the protein CASRAGDRVQEKLFF.

This chain connects TRBV7-2 to TRBJ2-3; 10 bases fit TRBD2. The CDR3 consists of 17 residues. Germline assignment: CDR1 SGHTA and CDR2 FQGNSA. The junction had 9 bases not matched to a gene; V was cut back by 1 base and J by 5 bases. CDR3 DNA: TGTGCCAGCAGCTTAGGCCGAAGCGGGGGGGGAAGAGATACGCAGTATTTT. Amino acid sequence: CASSLGRSGGGRDTQYF. The whole variable domain, filled in from reference TRBV7-2 and TRBJ2-3, reads GAGVSQSPSNKVTEKGKDVELRCDPISGHTALYWYRQSLGQGLEFLIYFQGNSAPDKSGLPSDRFSAERTGGSVSTLTIQRTQQEDSAVYLCASSLGRSGGGRDTQYFGPGTRLTVL.

The chain couples TRBV30 to TRBJ1-2; D might be TRBD1 (5 bases). The CDR3 consists of 15 residues. Germline V CDR1 and CDR2: GTSNPN, SVGIG (reference sequence). The V gene lost 3 bases and the J gene lost 5 bases, with 19 bases spanning the gap. The CDR3 bases are TGTGCCTGGAGGGGGCGATCAAGGGCGGATTATGGCTACACCTTC. This sequence encodes CAWRGRSRADYGYTF.

The rearrangement links TRBV7-9 to TRBJ2-3; D call uncertain. This CDR3 has 15 residues. V was trimmed by 7 bases and J by 2 bases, leaving 16 bases between them. Germline lookup yields CDR1 SEHNR and CDR2 FQNEAQ (reference sequence). In DNA, the CDR3 is TGTGCCAGCACCCCTCCAATGGCATCCACAGATACGCAGTATTTT. This sequence encodes CASTPPMASTDTQYF.

The chain links TRBV2 to TRBJ1-1, with 7 nucleotides matching TRBD1. Germline V gives CDR1 SNHLY, CDR2 FYNNEI. This CDR3 spans 13 amino acids. V dropped 11 bases and J dropped 2; count of bases not matched to a gene: 8. DNA for the CDR3: TGTGCCGGCTACGGGGACAGTAACACTGAAGCTTTCTTT. Its translation is CAGYGDSNTEAFF.

V gene TRBV15 combines with J gene TRBJ1-1; D unclear. The ends were cut back, 0 bases at V and 6 bases at J, with 17 bases in the middle. This CDR3 is built from 16 residues. Per the germline V gene, CDR1 is LNHNV and CDR2 is YYDKDF (reference sequence). The CDR3 nucleotides are TGTGCCACCAGCAGAGATGGTGCCGGTCCCAGGTCTGAAGCTTTCTTT. It is translated as CATSRDGAGPRSEAFF.

The chain links TRBV6-5 to TRBJ2-1; TRBD2 might be the D (7 bases). This CDR3 comprises 13 residues. V was pared by 10 bases and J by 7 bases, with 17 bases between. Per germline, CDR1 MNHEY and CDR2 SVGAGI. The CDR3 loop is CATSPGGYNEQFF. The DNA of the CDR3 is TGTGCCACCTCACCGGGGGGCTATAATGAGCAGTTCTTC.

The chain uses TRBV5-1 and TRBJ1-2; a weak D match, TRBD1 (6 bases). This CDR3 has 15 amino acids. Germline CDR1 SGHRS, CDR2 YFSETQ. Trimming took off 0 bases at V and 4 bases at J, with 13 bases between the two ends. The CDR3 nucleotides are TGCGCCAGCAGCTTGGTCAGGGGAAATGGCTATGGCTACACCTTC. This codes for CASSLVRGNGYGYTF.

This chain connects TRBV7-2 to TRBJ2-7; 10 bases agree with TRBD2. With 1 base clipped from V and 4 bases from J, the junction kept 4 bases outside the gene matches. Germline CDR1 is SGHTA and CDR2 is FQGNSA. The CDR3 is made up of 15 amino acids. In nucleotides, the CDR3 is TGTGCCAGCAGCTTAGAGCGGGGGGGCCCGTACGAGCAGTACTTC. Protein product: CASSLERGGPYEQYF. The full variable domain, with the rest looked up from reference TRBV7-2 and TRBJ2-7, is GAGVSQSPSNKVTEKGKDVELRCDPISGHTALYWYRQSLGQGLEFLIYFQGNSAPDKSGLPSDRFSAERTGGSVSTLTIQRTQQEDSAVYLCASSLERGGPYEQYFGPGTRLTVT.

CDR3 in amino acids: CASSARDRGIGEKLFF. The CDR3 coding sequence is TGTGCCAGCAGCGCCCGGGACAGGGGAATAGGGGAAAAACTGTTTTTT. The chain links TRBV9 to TRBJ1-4, with 10 bases identical to TRBD1. V was pared by 3 bases and J by 8 bases, with 10 bases of the junction left unmatched. This CDR3 spans 16 amino acids. Germline V gene sequence: CDR1 SGDLS, CDR2 YYNGEE.

This chain joins TRBV7-2 and TRBJ1-1; no clear D. V lost 4 bases, J lost 7 bases, and 10 bases lay in between. CDR1 is SGHTA and CDR2 is FQGNSA in the germline V gene. The CDR3 runs to 12 residues. This CDR3 reads CASSSTGGEAFF. CDR3 in DNA: TGTGCCAGCAGCTCCACGGGTGGTGAAGCTTTCTTT.

The J gene is TRBJ2-5, the V gene TRBV7-3; 9 positions agree with TRBD2. Germline V CDR1 and CDR2: SGHTA, FQGTGA. The CDR3 spans 15 residues. After removal of 1 base from V and 5 bases from J, the junction contained 5 bases not matched to a gene. The chain's CDR3 is CASSLNLAGLETQYF. Here the CDR3 DNA reads TGTGCCAGCAGCTTAAACCTAGCGGGGCTGGAGACCCAGTACTTC.

This clone was detected only a few times. The chain uses TRBV28 and TRBJ1-5, with TRBD1 as a possible D gene (6 bases). V was trimmed by 11 bases and J by 4 bases, leaving 15 bases between them. Germline values: CDR1 MDHEN, CDR2 SYDVKM. CDR3 length: 13 residues. CDR3 DNA sequence: TGTGCCGGGACGGACAGCTTTAATCAGCCCCAGCATTTT. It encodes CAGTDSFNQPQHF.

In DNA form, the CDR3 reads TGCGCCAGCAGCTTTGGCGGGGGCTATGGCTACACCTTC. This gives the protein CASSFGGGYGYTF. The rearrangement links TRBV4-3 to TRBJ1-2; D is perhaps TRBD1 (5 bases). The CDR3 is 13 residues long. V dropped 5 bases and J dropped 4 bases, with 11 bases sitting between them. The germline V gene has CDR1 LGHNA and CDR2 YSLEER.

The chain uses TRBV9 and TRBJ1-2, with D possibly being TRBD1 (5 bases). Germline assignment: CDR1 SGDLS and CDR2 YYNGEE. Trimming removed 4 bases at V and 3 bases at J, with 22 bases between. The CDR3 has 17 residues. The CDR3 loop is CASSPTVRGVDDYGYTF. The CDR3 region has the DNA TGTGCCAGCAGCCCCACCGTTCGGGGGGTTGATGACTATGGCTACACCTTC.

This CDR3 reads CASSFDRGEAFF. CDR3 in DNA: TGCGCCAGCAGCTTCGACAGGGGTGAAGCTTTCTTT. V usage is TRBV5-1 and J usage is TRBJ1-1, with 8 bases that match TRBD1. CDR3 length: 12 amino acids. The germline gives CDR1 SGHRS, CDR2 YFSETQ. The V and J ends lost 2 bases and 7 bases, in that order; junction bases with no gene match: 1.

This clone was recorded at least ten times. The rearrangement joins TRBV2 to TRBJ1-5; TRBD1 matches 9 bases. Trimming at V came to 7 bases and at J to 6 bases, leaving 4 bases not matched to a gene. The CDR3 has 13 amino acids. Germline lookup yields CDR1 SNHLY and CDR2 FYNNEI. The CDR3 region has the DNA TGTGCCAGCACACAGGGGGCTGGTCAGCCCCAGCATTTT. This codes for CASTQGAGQPQHF.

The V gene is TRBV2, the J gene TRBJ1-1; D remains ambiguous. In germline, CDR1 is SNHLY, CDR2 FYNNEI. This CDR3 is built from 13 residues. Deletions cut 5 bases from V and 4 bases from J, with 11 bases between. Here the CDR3 reads CASSRDGGTEAFF. The CDR3 nucleotides read TGTGCCAGCAGTCGCGACGGCGGCACTGAAGCTTTCTTT.